This is a list of T cell receptor beta chains from one sample in a study of blood T cell repertoires in COVID-19. The assay was immunoSEQ multiplex PCR, and TCRdb's table has in-frame clones only and misses some. Among about 440,000 clones listed, approximately 90% were seen once. The sequenced sample consisted of PBMCs or T cells enriched from blood (not recorded which). The receptors derive from a woman aged 18-29 years with acute COVID-19. CDR3s include the opening cysteine and the closing phenylalanine or tryptophan. The D gene is left open where the match is weak. A clone size is listed for some rows: how often the clone was seen (once, few, many), or a class if it is expanded.

NA,TRBJ1-1,TRBD1,12,TRBV5-1,TGCGCCAGCAGCCATGACAGGGTGGAAGCTTTCTTT,CASSHDRVEAFF
NA,TRBJ1-4,TRBD1,15,TRBV5-6,TGTGCCAGCAGCACCCTGACAGGGGTAAAAGAAAAACTGTTTTTT,CASSTLTGVKEKLFF
NA,TRBJ1-2,TRBD1,16,TRBV7-9,TGTGCCAGCAGCTTAACGCGGGACAGAACTAACTATGGCTACACCTTC,CASSLTRDRTNYGYTF
NA,TRBJ2-2,TRBD1,15,TRBV5-1,TGCGCCAGCAGCTACGGGACAGGTTACACCGGGGAGCTGTTTTTT,CASSYGTGYTGELFF
NA,TRBJ1-2,NA,14,TRBV6-5,TGTGCCAGCAGCATTACCTCCATCCCTATTGGCTACACCTTC,CASSITSIPIGYTF
once,TRBJ1-1,TRBD1,14,TRBV3-1/TRBV3-2,TGTGCCAGCAGCCCACGAAGGACAGGAACTGAAGCTTTCTTT,CASSPRRTGTEAFF
once,TRBJ2-5,TRBD2,18,TRBV3-1/TRBV3-2,TGTGCCAGCAGCCAAGAATTGGAAGGACTAGCGGTCCAAGAGACCCAGTACTTC,CASSQELEGLAVQETQYF
once,TRBJ2-3,TRBD2,14,TRBV9,TGTGCCAGCAGCGTCGGGACTATTCAAGATACGCAGTATTTT,CASSVGTIQDTQYF
NA,TRBJ1-4,NA,13,TRBV14,TGTGCCAGCAGCCAAGGCAGCAGGGGAACACTGTTTTTT,CASSQGSRGTLFF
NA,TRBJ2-7,NA,12,TRBV11-2,TGTGCCAGCAGCTTAGCTATCTACGAGCAGTACTTC,CASSLAIYEQYF
NA,TRBJ2-7,NA,14,TRBV6-5,TGTGCCAGCAGTTACTTCACAGGCAACTACGAGCAGTACTTC,CASSYFTGNYEQYF
few,TRBJ1-1,TRBD1,13,TRBV12-3/TRBV12-4,TGTGCCAGCAGTTTTGCAGGGGGAACTGAAGCTTTCTTT,CASSFAGGTEAFF
NA,TRBJ2-2,TRBD2,16,TRBV10-3,TGTGCCACCGCCACAATAGCGGGGGCTAACACCGGGGAGCTGTTTTTT,CATATIAGANTGELFF
once,TRBJ1-5,NA,13,TRBV19,TGTGCCAGTAGAAGGGGAATGGGTCAGCCCCAGCATTTT,CASRRGMGQPQHF
NA,TRBJ2-1,TRBD2,16,TRBV5-4,TGTGCCAGCAGCTTGGCGGGACTAGCGTACTACAATGAGCAGTTCTTC,CASSLAGLAYYNEQFF
NA,TRBJ1-6,NA,14,TRBV3-1/TRBV3-2,TGTGCCAGCAGCCAAGATGACAGGCATTCACCCCTCCACTTT,CASSQDDRHSPLHF
once,TRBJ2-7,NA,15,TRBV6-5,TGTGCCAGCAGTTCAATCGGGACTTACGGCTACGAGCAGTACTTC,CASSSIGTYGYEQYF
NA,TRBJ2-7,NA,15,TRBV11-2,TGTGCCAGCAGCTTAGAGAGGCAGGGACTCTACGAGCAGTACTTC,CASSLERQGLYEQYF
few,TRBJ1-2,TRBD1,14,TRBV19,TGTGCCAGTAGTATCGACAGGGCGGCCTATGGCTACACCTTC,CASSIDRAAYGYTF
NA,TRBJ2-3,TRBD2,14,TRBV30,TGTGCCTGGAGTAAACTAGCGGGAGGAGATACGCAGTATTTT,CAWSKLAGGDTQYF
NA,TRBJ1-1,NA,15,TRBV12-5,TGTGCTAGTGGTTTGGTACCCAGGGGAAAAACTGAAGCTTTCTTT,CASGLVPRGKTEAFF
NA,TRBJ1-1,NA,17,TRBV4-2,TGTGCCAGCAGCCAAGATTTTTGGGGGGGGCCGAACACTGAAGCTTTCTTT,CASSQDFWGGPNTEAFF
NA,TRBJ1-2,NA,16,TRBV2,TGTGCCAGCAGTGAAGAACGGCAGGCTGATTTCTATGGCTACACCTTC,CASSEERQADFYGYTF
NA,TRBJ1-5,NA,15,TRBV6-5,TGTGCCAGCCGCGGGTTTGACAGGTTAAATCAGCCCCAGCATTTT,CASRGFDRLNQPQHF
NA,TRBJ1-5,TRBD1,15,TRBV6-6,TGTGCCAGCAGTCAAGGTGACAGGGGCAATCAGCCCCAGCATTTT,CASSQGDRGNQPQHF
NA,TRBJ1-2,TRBD1,13,TRBV24-1,TGTGCCACCAGAGACGACAGGGACTATGGCTACACCTTC,CATRDDRDYGYTF
once,TRBJ2-1,TRBD2,19,TRBV11-2,TGTGCCAGCAGCTTAGGGGGTAAAGCGGGAGGGCCGAGTTACAATGAGCAGTTCTTC,CASSLGGKAGGPSYNEQFF